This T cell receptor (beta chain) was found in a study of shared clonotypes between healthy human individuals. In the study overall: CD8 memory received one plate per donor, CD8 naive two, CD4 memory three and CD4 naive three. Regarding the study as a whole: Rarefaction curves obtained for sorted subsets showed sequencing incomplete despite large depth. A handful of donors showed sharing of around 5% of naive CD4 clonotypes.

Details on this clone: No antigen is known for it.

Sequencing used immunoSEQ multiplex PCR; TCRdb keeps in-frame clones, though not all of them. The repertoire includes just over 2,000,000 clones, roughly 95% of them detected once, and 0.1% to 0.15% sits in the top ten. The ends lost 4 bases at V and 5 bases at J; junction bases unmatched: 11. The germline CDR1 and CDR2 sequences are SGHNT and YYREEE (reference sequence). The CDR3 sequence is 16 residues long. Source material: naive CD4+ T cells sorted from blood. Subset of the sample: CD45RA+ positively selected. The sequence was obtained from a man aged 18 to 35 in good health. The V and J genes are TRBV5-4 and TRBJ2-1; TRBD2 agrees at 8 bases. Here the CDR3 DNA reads TGTGCCAGCAGCCCCCTTGGCGGGGGGATCAACAATGAGCAGTTCTTC. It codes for CASSPLGGGINNEQFF.